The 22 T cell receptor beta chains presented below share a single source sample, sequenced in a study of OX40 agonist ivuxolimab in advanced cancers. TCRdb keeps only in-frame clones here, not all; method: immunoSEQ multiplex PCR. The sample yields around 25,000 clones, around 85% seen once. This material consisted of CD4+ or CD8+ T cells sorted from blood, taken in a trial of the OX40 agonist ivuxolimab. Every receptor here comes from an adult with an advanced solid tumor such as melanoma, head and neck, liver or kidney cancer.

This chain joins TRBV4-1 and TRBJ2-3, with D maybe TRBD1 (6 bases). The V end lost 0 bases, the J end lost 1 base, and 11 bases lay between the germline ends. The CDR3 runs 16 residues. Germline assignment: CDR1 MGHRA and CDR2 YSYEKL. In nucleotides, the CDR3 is TGCGCCAGCAGCCAAGATACAGGGTTGGGCACAGATACGCAGTATTTT. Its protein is CASSQDTGLGTDTQYF.

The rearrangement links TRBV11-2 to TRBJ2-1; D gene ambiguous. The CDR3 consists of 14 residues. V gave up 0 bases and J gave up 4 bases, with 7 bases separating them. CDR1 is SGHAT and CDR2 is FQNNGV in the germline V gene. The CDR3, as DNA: TGTGCCAGCAGCTTAGATCTGGGTTACAATGAGCAGTTCTTC. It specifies CASSLDLGYNEQFF.

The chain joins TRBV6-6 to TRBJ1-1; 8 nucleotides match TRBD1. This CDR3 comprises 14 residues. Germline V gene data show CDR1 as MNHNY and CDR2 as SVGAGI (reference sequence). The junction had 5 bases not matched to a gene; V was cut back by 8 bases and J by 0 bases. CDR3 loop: CASGQGRMNTEAFF. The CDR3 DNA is TGTGCCAGCGGACAGGGACGAATGAACACTGAAGCTTTCTTT.

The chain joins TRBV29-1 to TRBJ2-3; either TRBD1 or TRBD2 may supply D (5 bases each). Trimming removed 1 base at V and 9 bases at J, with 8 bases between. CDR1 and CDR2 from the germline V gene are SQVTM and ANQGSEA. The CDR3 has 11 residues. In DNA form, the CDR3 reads TGCAGCGTTGAAGTGGGGGAGACGCAGTATTTT. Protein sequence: CSVEVGETQYF.

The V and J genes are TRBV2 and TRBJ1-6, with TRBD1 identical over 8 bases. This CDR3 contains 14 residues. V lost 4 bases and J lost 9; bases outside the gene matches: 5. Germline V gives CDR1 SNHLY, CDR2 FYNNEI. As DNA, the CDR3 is TGTGCCAGCAGTGGTCAGGGGGCAGGTTCACCCCTCCACTTT. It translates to CASSGQGAGSPLHF.

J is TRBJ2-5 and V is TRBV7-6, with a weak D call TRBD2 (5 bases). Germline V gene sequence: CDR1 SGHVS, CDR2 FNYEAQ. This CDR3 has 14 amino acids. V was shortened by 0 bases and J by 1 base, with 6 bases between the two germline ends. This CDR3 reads CASSLAGSQETQYF. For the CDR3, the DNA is TGTGCCAGCAGCTTAGCGGGGAGCCAAGAGACCCAGTACTTC.

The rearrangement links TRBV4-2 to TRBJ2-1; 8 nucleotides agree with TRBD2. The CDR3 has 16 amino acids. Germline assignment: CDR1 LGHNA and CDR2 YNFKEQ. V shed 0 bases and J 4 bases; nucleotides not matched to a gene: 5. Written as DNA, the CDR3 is TGTGCCAGCAGCCAAGAGTCTAGCGGGTGGTACAATGAGCAGTTCTTC. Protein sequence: CASSQESSGWYNEQFF.

The DNA for the CDR3 is TGTGCCAGTAGCGGACGGACTAGCGGGAGAACGAGCACAGATACGCAGTATTTT. Its protein is CASSGRTSGRTSTDTQYF. This chain joins TRBV19 and TRBJ2-3; TRBD2 matches at 13 bases. Unmatched junction bases numbered 9, after V lost 6 bases and J lost 0 bases. This CDR3 is built from 18 residues. The germline V gene encodes CDR1 LNHDA and CDR2 SQIVND (reference sequence).

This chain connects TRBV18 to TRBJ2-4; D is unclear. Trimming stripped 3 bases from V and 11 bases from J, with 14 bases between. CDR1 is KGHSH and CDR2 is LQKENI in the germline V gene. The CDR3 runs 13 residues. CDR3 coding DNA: TGTGCCAGCTCACCTTGGCCCTCCTCCGTTCAGTACTTC. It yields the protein CASSPWPSSVQYF.

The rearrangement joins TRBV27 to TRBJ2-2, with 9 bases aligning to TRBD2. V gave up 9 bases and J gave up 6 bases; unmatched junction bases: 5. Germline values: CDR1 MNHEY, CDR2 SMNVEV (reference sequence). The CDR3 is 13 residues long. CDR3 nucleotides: TGTGCCAGGTCGCGCGGGAGGGCCGGGGAGCTGTTTTTT. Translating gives CARSRGRAGELFF.

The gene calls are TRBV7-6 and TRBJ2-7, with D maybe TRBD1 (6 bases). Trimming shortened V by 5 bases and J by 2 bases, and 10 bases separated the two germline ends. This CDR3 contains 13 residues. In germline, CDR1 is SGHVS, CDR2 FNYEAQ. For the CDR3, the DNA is TGTGCCAGCAGCCGACAGGTTACCTACGAGCAGTACTTC. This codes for CASSRQVTYEQYF.

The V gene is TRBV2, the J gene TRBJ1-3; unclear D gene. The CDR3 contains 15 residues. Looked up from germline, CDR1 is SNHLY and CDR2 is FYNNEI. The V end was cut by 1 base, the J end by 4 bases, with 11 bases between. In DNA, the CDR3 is TGTGCCAGCAGTGAAGAGGTTTTTCTAGGAAACACCATATATTTT. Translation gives CASSEEVFLGNTIYF.

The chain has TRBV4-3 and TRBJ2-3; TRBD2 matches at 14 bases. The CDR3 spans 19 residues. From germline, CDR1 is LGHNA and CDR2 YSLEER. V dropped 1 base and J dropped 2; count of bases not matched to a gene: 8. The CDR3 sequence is CASSQAGTSGRIPTDTQYF. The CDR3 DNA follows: TGCGCCAGCAGCCAAGCCGGGACTAGCGGGAGAATTCCCACAGATACGCAGTATTTT.

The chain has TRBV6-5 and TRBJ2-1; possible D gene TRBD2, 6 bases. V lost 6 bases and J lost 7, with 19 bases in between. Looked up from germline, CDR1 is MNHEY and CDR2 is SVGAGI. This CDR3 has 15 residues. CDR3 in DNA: TGTGCCAGCAGGCCCCTAGCGTCGTGGCCGAATGAGCAGTTCTTC. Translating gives CASRPLASWPNEQFF.

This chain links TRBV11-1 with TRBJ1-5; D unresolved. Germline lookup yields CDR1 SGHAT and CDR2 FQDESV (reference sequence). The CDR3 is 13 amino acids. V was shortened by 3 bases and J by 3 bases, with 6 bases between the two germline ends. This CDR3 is CASSLDLNQPQHF. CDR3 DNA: TGTGCCAGCAGCTTGGACCTCAATCAGCCCCAGCATTTT.

Here the CDR3 reads CASSRDREPNYEQYF. CDR3 in DNA: TGTGCCAGTAGTAGGGACAGGGAACCCAACTACGAGCAGTACTTC. The rearrangement joins TRBV19 to TRBJ2-7; 9 bases are a match to TRBD1. The CDR3 sequence is 15 residues long. CDR1 LNHDA and CDR2 SQIVND come from the germline V gene (reference sequence). The ends lost 4 bases at V and 3 bases at J; junction bases unmatched: 7.

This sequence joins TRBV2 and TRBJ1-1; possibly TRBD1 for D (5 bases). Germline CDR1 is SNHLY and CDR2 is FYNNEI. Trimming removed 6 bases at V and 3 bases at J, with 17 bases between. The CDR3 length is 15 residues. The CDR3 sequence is CASSESRGTHTEAFF. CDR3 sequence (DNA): TGTGCCAGCAGCGAATCTAGAGGGACCCACACTGAAGCTTTCTTT.

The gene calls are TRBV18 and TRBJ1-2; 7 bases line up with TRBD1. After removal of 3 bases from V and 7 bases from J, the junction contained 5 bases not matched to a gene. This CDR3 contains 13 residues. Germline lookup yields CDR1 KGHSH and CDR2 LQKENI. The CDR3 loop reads CASSPDRVGGYTF. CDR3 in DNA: TGTGCCAGCTCACCCGACAGGGTCGGTGGCTACACCTTC.

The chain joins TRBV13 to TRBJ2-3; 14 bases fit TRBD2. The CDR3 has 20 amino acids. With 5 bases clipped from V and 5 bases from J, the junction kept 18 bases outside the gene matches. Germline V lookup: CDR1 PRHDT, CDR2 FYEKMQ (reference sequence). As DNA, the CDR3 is TGTGCCAGCAGCCCACTTCATGGGACTAGCGGGGGTTTTCCCCGAGATACGCAGTATTTT. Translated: CASSPLHGTSGGFPRDTQYF.

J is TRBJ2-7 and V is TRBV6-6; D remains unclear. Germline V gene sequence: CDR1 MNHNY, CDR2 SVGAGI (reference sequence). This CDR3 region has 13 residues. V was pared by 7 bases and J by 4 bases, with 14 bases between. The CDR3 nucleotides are TGTGCCAGCAAGGGCCTAACGTCGTACGAGCAGTACTTC. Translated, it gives CASKGLTSYEQYF.

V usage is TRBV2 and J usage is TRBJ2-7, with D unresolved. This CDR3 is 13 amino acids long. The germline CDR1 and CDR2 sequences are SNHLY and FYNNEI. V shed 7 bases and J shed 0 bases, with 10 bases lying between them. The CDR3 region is CASTSAISYEQYF. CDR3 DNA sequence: TGTGCCAGCACTTCGGCAATCTCCTACGAGCAGTACTTC.

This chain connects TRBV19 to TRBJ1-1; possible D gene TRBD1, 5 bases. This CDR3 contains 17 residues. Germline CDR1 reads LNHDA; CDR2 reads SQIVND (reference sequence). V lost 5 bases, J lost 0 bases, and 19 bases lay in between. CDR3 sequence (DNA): TGTGCCAGTAGTCCCCGCGGGGGTCGGGGGATGAACACTGAAGCTTTCTTT. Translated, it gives CASSPRGGRGMNTEAFF.